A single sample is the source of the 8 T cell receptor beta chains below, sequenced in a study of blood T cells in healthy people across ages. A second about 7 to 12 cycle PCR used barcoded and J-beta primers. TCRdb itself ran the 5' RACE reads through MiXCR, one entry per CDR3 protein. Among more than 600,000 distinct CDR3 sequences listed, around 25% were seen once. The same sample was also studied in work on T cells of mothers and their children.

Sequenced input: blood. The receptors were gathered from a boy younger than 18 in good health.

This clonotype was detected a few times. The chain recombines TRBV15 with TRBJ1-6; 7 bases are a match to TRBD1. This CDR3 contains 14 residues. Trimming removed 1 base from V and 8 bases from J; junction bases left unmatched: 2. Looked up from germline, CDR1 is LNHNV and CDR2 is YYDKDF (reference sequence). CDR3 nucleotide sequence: TGTGCCACCAGCAGAGCCACAGGGGATTCACCCCTCCACTTT. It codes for CATSRATGDSPLHF. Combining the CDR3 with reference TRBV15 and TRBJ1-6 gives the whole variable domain DAMVIQNPRYQVTQFGKPVTLSCSQTLNHNVMYWYQQKSSQAPKLLFHYYDKDFNNEADTPDNFQSRRPNTSFCFLDIRSPGLGDTAMYLCATSRATGDSPLHFGNGTRLTVT.

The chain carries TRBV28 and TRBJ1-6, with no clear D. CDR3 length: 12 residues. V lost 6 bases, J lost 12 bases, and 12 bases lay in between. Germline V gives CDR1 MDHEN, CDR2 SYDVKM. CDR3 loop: CASSQRPGPLHF. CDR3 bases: TGTGCCAGCAGCCAAAGACCTGGACCCCTCCACTTT. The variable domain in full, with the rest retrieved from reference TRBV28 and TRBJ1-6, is DVKVTQSSRYLVKRTGEKVFLECVQDMDHENMFWYRQDPGLGLRLIYFSYDVKMKEKGDIPEGYSVSREKKERFSLILESASTNQTSMYLCASSQRPGPLHFGNGTRLTVT.

The CDR3 region has the DNA TGCAGTGCTAGAGCGGTAGTCGCTTGGGATTCACCCCTCCACTTT. This encodes CSARAVVAWDSPLHF. V is TRBV20-1 and J is TRBJ1-6, with unresolved D. V lost 1 base and J lost 8, with 15 bases in between. Per the germline V gene, CDR1 is DFQATT and CDR2 is SNEGSKA (reference sequence). The CDR3 has 15 amino acids.

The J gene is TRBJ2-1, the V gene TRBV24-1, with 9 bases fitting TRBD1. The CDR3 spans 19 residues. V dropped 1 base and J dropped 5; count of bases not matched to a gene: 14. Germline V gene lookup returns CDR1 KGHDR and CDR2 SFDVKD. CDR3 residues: CATSDLMATGTGSHNEQFF. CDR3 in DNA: TGTGCCACCAGTGATTTAATGGCAACCGGGACAGGGTCCCACAATGAGCAGTTCTTC.

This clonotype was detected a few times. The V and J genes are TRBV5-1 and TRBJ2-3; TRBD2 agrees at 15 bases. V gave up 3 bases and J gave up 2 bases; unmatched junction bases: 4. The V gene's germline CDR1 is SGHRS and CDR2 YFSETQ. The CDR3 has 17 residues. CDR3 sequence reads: CASSSGLAGGDTDTQYF. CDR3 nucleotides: TGCGCCAGCAGCTCGGGACTAGCGGGAGGAGACACAGATACGCAGTATTTT.

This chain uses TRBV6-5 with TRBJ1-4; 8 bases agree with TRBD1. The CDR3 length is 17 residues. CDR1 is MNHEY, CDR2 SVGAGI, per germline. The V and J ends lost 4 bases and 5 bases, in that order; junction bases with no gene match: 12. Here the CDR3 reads CASSSGTGLIENEKLFF. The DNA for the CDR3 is TGTGCCAGCAGTTCCGGGACAGGTTTGATAGAAAATGAAAAACTGTTTTTT.

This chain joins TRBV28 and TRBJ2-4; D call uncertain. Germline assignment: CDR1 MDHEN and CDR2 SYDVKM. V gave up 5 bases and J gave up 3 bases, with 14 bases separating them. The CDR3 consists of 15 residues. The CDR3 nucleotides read TGTGCCAGCAGTCCCTCGAGTAGTGGCAAAAACATTCAGTACTTC. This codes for CASSPSSSGKNIQYF.

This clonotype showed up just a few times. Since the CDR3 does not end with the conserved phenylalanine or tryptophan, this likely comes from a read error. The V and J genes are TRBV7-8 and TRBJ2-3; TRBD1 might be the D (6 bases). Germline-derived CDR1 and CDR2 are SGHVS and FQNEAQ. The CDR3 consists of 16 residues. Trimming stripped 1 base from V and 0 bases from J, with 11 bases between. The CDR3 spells CASSLGTGMSTDTQYS. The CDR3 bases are TGTGCCAGCAGCTTAGGAACAGGGATGAGCACAGATACGCAGTATTCT.